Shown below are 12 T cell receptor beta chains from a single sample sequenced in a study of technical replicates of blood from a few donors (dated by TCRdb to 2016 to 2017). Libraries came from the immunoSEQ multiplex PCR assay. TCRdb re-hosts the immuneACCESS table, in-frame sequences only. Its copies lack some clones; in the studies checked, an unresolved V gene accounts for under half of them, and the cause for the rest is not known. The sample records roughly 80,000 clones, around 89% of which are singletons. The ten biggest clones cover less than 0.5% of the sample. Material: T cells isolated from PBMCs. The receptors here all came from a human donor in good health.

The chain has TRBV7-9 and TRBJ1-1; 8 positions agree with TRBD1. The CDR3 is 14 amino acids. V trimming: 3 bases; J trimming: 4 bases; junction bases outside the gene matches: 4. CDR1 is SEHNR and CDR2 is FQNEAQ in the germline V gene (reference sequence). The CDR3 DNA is TGTGCCAGCAGCTTGGACAGGGTAGCCACTGAAGCTTTCTTT. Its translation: CASSLDRVATEAFF.

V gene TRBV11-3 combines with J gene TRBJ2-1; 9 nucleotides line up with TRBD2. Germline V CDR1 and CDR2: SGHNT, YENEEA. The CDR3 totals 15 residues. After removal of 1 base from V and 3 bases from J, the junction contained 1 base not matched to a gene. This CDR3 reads CASSLGLAVYNEQFF. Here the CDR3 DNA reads TGTGCCAGCAGCTTAGGACTAGCGGTCTACAATGAGCAGTTCTTC.

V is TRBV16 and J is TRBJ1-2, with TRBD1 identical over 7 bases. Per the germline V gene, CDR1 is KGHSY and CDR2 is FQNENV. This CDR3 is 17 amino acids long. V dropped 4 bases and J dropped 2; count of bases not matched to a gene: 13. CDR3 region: CASSPSGTAPLNYGYTF. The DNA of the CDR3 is TGTGCCAGCAGCCCCTCCGGGACAGCGCCTTTAAACTATGGCTACACCTTC. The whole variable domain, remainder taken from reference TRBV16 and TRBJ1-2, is GEEVAQTPKHLVRGEGQKAKLYCAPIKGHSYVFWYQQVLKNEFKFLISFQNENVFDETGMPKERFSAKCLPNSPCSLEIQATKLEDSAVYFCASSPSGTAPLNYGYTFGSGTRLTVV.

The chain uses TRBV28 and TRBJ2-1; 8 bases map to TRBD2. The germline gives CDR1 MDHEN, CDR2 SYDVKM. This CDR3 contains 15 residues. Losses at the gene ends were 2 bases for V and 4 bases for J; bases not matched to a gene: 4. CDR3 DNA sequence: TGTGCCAGCAGTTTAGGCGGGAGGTTTTACAATGAGCAGTTCTTC. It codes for CASSLGGRFYNEQFF.

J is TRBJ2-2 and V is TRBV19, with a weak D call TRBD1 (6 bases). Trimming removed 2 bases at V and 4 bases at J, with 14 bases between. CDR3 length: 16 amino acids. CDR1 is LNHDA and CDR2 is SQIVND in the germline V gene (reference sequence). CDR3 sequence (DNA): TGTGCCAGTAGTATATTTGCAGGGGCTCTCACCGGGGAGCTGTTTTTT. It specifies CASSIFAGALTGELFF.

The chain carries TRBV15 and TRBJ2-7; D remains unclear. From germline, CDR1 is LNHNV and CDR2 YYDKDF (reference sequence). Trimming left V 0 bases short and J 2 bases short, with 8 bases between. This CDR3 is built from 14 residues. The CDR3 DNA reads TGTGCCACCAGCAGAGACAGGTATACCTACGAGCAGTACTTC. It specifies CATSRDRYTYEQYF.

This chain's CDR3 is CAWILGASGYNEQFF. The CDR3 DNA sequence: TGTGCCTGGATTTTAGGGGCTAGCGGCTACAATGAGCAGTTCTTC. V gene TRBV30 combines with J gene TRBJ2-1; 7 nucleotides agree with TRBD2. J was trimmed by 3 bases and V by 4 bases; bases with no gene match: 9. Germline values: CDR1 GTSNPN, CDR2 SVGIG (reference sequence). This CDR3 contains 15 residues. Variable domain in full (rest from reference TRBV30 and TRBJ2-1): SQTIHQWPATLVQPVGSPLSLECTVEGTSNPNLYWYRQAAGRGLQLLFYSVGIGQISSEVPQNLSASRPQDRQFILSSKKLLLSDSGFYLCAWILGASGYNEQFFGPGTRLTVL.

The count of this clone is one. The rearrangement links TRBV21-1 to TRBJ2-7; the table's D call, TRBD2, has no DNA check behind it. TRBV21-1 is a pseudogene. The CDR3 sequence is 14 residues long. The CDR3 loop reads CASSRMEGAYEQYF. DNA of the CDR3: TGTGCCAGCAGCCGAATGGAAGGAGCCTACGAGCAGTACTTC.

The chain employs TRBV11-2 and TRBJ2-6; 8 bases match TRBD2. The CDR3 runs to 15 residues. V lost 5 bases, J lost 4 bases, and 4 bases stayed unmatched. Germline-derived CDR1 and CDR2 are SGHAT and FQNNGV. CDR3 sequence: CASSPGGTGANVLTF. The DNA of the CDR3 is TGTGCCAGCAGCCCGGGGGGGACCGGGGCCAACGTCCTGACTTTC.

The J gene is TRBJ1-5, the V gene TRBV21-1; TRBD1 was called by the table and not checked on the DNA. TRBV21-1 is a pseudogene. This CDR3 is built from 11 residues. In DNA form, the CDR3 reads TGTGCCAGCAGCCATCATCAGCCCCAGCATTTT. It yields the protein CASSHHQPQHF.

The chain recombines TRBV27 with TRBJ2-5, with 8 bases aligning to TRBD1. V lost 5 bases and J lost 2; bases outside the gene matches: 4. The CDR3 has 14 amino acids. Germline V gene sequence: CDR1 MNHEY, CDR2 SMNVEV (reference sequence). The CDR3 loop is CASSVGQGQETQYF. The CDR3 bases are TGTGCCAGCAGTGTCGGACAGGGACAAGAGACCCAGTACTTC.

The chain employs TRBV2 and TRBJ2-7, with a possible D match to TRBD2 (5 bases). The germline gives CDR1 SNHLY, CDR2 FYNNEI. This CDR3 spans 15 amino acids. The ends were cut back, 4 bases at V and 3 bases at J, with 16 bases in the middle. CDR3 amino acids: CASSGLEVGNYEQYF. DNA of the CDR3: TGTGCCAGCAGTGGCTTAGAGGTCGGGAACTACGAGCAGTACTTC.